This T cell receptor (beta chain) was captured by sequencing in a study of OX40 agonist ivuxolimab in advanced cancers. Study information: The dose-escalation cohort was around 83% male, with a mean age of 60 years, ranging roughly 20 to 80.

Measured with immunoSEQ multiplex PCR; TCRdb has only the in-frame clones, and not every one. The repertoire holds approximately 74,000 clones, with about 93% as singletons. Germline CDR1 and CDR2: DFQATT and SNEGSKA (reference sequence). V lost 7 bases to trimming and J lost 5 bases, with 10 bases between them. The CDR3 totals 11 residues. The rearrangement uses TRBV20-1 and TRBJ2-3; the D is unclear. The sequencing here drew on CD4+ or CD8+ T cells sorted from blood, taken in a trial of the OX40 agonist ivuxolimab. The sequence was collected from an adult with an advanced solid tumor such as melanoma, head and neck, liver or kidney cancer. The CDR3 region has the DNA TGCAGTGTCCATTGGGGAGATACGCAGTATTTT. Its protein product is CSVHWGDTQYF.